The 5 T cell receptor beta chains reported below all come from one sample, sequenced in a study of CD4 T cells in relation to SARS-CoV-2 and coronaviruses. CD4+ T cells from unexposed donors were obtained before the COVID-19 pandemic (2011-2018). Isolation of CD4+ T cells took place after less than 11 days in culture. The protocol was immunoSEQ multiplex PCR, while the TCRdb copy is restricted to in-frame clones and leaves out a portion. The sample lists about 26,000 clones, roughly 73% occurring once. What these receptors recognize is not known. The source material was CD4+ T cells from PBMCs, cultured in vitro. These TCRs come from a human donor in good health.

This clone was picked up one time. J is TRBJ2-7 and V is TRBV19; D is unresolved. This CDR3 contains 14 residues. Germline values: CDR1 LNHDA, CDR2 SQIVND (reference sequence). V was cut by 4 bases and J by 7 bases, with 17 bases left in between. The CDR3 DNA follows: TGTGCCAGTAGTAGTAGTCGGGCTGTAGTGGAGCAGTACTTC. Translation: CASSSSRAVVEQYF.

The rearrangement joins TRBV6-5 to TRBJ1-2; D is unresolved. This CDR3 has 13 residues. Trimming pared 4 bases from V and 4 bases from J, leaving 10 bases between. Germline lookup yields CDR1 MNHEY and CDR2 SVGAGI. The CDR3 is CASSFDTPYGYTF. The CDR3 DNA reads TGTGCCAGCAGTTTCGACACACCCTATGGCTACACCTTC.

The chain employs TRBV5-4 and TRBJ2-2; 8 nucleotides match TRBD1. The CDR3 is 14 residues long. The germline V gene has CDR1 SGHNT and CDR2 YYREEE (reference sequence). V lost 10 bases to trimming and J lost 0 bases; unmatched junction nucleotides: 5. The CDR3: CAGRTGTNTGELFF. For the CDR3, the DNA is TGTGCCGGGAGGACAGGGACGAACACCGGGGAGCTGTTTTTT.

V and J are TRBV3-1 (or the pseudogene TRBV3-2) and TRBJ2-2, with D uncertain. The V gene's germline CDR1 is LGHDT and CDR2 YNNKEL (reference sequence). The CDR3 is 12 amino acids. The V and J ends lost 3 bases and 4 bases respectively, with 3 bases between them. The CDR3 sequence: CASSHLTGELFF. CDR3 in DNA: TGTGCCAGCAGCCATCTCACCGGGGAGCTGTTTTTT.

V usage is TRBV5-5 and J usage is TRBJ1-1; 10 bases are a match to TRBD1. V was clipped by 0 bases and J by 4 bases; unmatched bases: 3. The CDR3 consists of 15 residues. Germline values: CDR1 SGHKS, CDR2 YYEKEE (reference sequence). In nucleotides, the CDR3 is TGTGCCAGCAGCTTGGTAGGGACAGGGGCCACTGAAGCTTTCTTT. Amino acid sequence: CASSLVGTGATEAFF.